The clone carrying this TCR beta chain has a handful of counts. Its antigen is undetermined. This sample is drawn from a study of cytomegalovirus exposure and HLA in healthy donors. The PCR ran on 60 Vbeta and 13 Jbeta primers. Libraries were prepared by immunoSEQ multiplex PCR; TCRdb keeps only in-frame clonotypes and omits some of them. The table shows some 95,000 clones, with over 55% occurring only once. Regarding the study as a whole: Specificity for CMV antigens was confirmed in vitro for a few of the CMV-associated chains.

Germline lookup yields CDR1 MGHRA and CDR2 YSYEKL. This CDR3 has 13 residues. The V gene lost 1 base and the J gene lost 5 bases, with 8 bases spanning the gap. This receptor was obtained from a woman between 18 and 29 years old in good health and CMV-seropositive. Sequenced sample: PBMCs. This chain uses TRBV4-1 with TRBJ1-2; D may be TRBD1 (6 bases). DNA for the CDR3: TGCGCCAGCAGCCAAGTACAGGGTTATGGCTACACCTTC. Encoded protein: CASSQVQGYGYTF.